A selection of T cell receptor beta chains follows, all from one sample in a study of CD8 T cells in Susac syndrome. TCRdb re-derived calls from the immunoSEQ multiplex PCR reads in MiXCR, one entry per CDR3 protein. Here the sample spans fewer than 150,000 distinct CDR3 sequences, around 92% being singletons. Source material: CD4+ T cells from PBMCs. Receptors were obtained from a human donor with multiple sclerosis. The CDR3 runs from the conserved cysteine through the conserved F or W. D genes are given only for firm matches. The size of a clone is reported for some rows only, either as once, few or many, or as a class for expanded clones.

d_gene	abundance	v_gene	j_gene	len	CDR3nt	CDR3aa
-	-	TRBV29-1	TRBJ2-5	13	TGCAGCGTTGAAGATTTGCTTGGGGAGACCCAGTACTTC	CSVEDLLGETQYF
TRBD1	-	TRBV2	TRBJ2-2	14	TGTGCCAGCAGAGGGACAGGGCTGTCCGGGGAGCTGTTTTTT	CASRGTGLSGELFF
TRBD2	-	TRBV7-8	TRBJ2-5	17	TGTGCCAGCAGCTTAGGGGTATCCAGCGGGGGGGAAGAGACCCAGTACTTC	CASSLGVSSGGEETQYF
TRBD1	-	TRBV7-9	TRBJ1-2	14	TGTGCCAGCAGCTTATGGGGACAGACCTATGGCTACACCTTC	CASSLWGQTYGYTF
-	-	TRBV28	TRBJ1-5	15	TGTGCCAGCAGTTTCCCGAGGGACGTGGCGCAGCCCCAGCATTTT	CASSFPRDVAQPQHF
-	-	TRBV19	TRBJ1-1	15	TGTGCCAGTAGTCCGCGGGTCCAAAGAGGCACTGAAGCTTTCTTT	CASSPRVQRGTEAFF
-	-	TRBV20-1	TRBJ1-1	13	TGCAGTGCTACCCACAGGGTGGGCACTGAAGCTTTCTTT	CSATHRVGTEAFF
TRBD1	-	TRBV7-9	TRBJ2-5	15	TGTGCCAGCAGCTTAGGGCGCACAGGGGTGGAGACCCAGTACTTC	CASSLGRTGVETQYF
TRBD1	-	TRBV14	TRBJ2-3	15	TGTGCCAGCAGCGCCTGGGACAGGCCCACAGATACGCAGTATTTT	CASSAWDRPTDTQYF
-	once	TRBV3-1	TRBJ2-4	16	TGTGCCAGCAGCCTCACACCGGCAGGGGGAGGGAACATTCAGTACTTC	CASSLTPAGGGNIQYF
TRBD1	-	TRBV7-2	TRBJ1-2	15	TGTGCCAGCAGCCTCGGGACAGTGGGTAACTATGGCTACACCTTC	CASSLGTVGNYGYTF
-	-	TRBV3-1	TRBJ2-6	16	TGTGCCAGCAGCCAAGCGGGAAAGGCTGGGGCCAACGTCCTGACTTTC	CASSQAGKAGANVLTF
TRBD2	-	TRBV4-3	TRBJ2-2	16	TGCGCCAGCAGCCAAGAACGGGGGGGACTCGCCGGGGAGCTGTTTTTT	CASSQERGGLAGELFF
-	-	TRBV28	TRBJ1-1	13	TGTGCCAGCAGTTTATATTCGAACACTGAAGCTTTCTTT	CASSLYSNTEAFF
-	-	TRBV7-2	TRBJ2-3	12	TGTGCCAGCAGCTTAGTATGGGATACGCAGTATTTT	CASSLVWDTQYF
-	once	TRBV6-1	TRBJ2-7	15	TGTGCCAGCTCCCTGGGGTTTCCGAGCTCCTACGAGCAGTACTTC	CASSLGFPSSYEQYF
TRBD1	-	TRBV6-6	TRBJ2-5	11	TGTGCCAGCAGTCGCGGACAGGCTTCGTACTTC	CASSRGQASYF
TRBD1	-	TRBV9	TRBJ1-2	13	TGTGCCAGCAGCGGCGACAGGGATGGTGGCTACACCTTC	CASSGDRDGGYTF
-	-	TRBV6-4	TRBJ2-3	11	TGTGCCAGCAGTGACAGGGATACGCAGTATTTT	CASSDRDTQYF
TRBD1	-	TRBV9	TRBJ1-6	15	TGTGCCAGCAGCTACTCGGGACAGATTCATTCACCCCTCCACTTT	CASSYSGQIHSPLHF
TRBD1	-	TRBV19	TRBJ1-5	13	TGTGCCAGTAGTACTCAGGGGGGCCAGCCCCAGCATTTT	CASSTQGGQPQHF
TRBD2	-	TRBV2	TRBJ2-1	15	TGTGCCAGCAGGCCCGAGCGGGGGCCCTACAATGAGCAGTTCTTC	CASRPERGPYNEQFF
-	-	TRBV5-8	TRBJ1-6	13	TGTGCCAGCACCCTTTACCGGAATTCACCCCTCCACTTT	CASTLYRNSPLHF
-	few	TRBV7-2	TRBJ1-1	14	TGTGCCAGCAGCATCGGGGAGGGGTACACTGAAGCTTTCTTT	CASSIGEGYTEAFF
-	-	TRBV4-3	TRBJ2-1	13	TGCGCCAGCAGCCAAGATTCGTTGCGTGAGCAGTTCTTC	CASSQDSLREQFF
-	-	TRBV7-9	TRBJ2-5	11	TGTGCCGGGGTGCTACAAGAGACCCAGTACTTC	CAGVLQETQYF
-	-	TRBV28	TRBJ1-2	12	TGTGCCAGCAGTGAAGCAAACTATGGCTACACCTTC	CASSEANYGYTF
TRBD1	-	TRBV9	TRBJ2-7	15	TGTGCCAGCAGCGAGATGACAGGGAGCTCCTACGAGCAGTACTTC	CASSEMTGSSYEQYF
-	-	TRBV6-5	TRBJ2-7	12	TGTGCCAGCATAGGGTTCCTTGGGGAGCAGTACTTC	CASIGFLGEQYF
TRBD2	once	TRBV5-1	TRBJ2-7	15	TGCGCCAGCAGCTTGGGTAGCGGGGAATCCTACGAGCAGTACTTC	CASSLGSGESYEQYF
-	-	TRBV14	TRBJ2-5	12	TGTGCCAGCAGCCACCTAGATGAGACCCAGTACTTC	CASSHLDETQYF
-	-	TRBV19	TRBJ1-1	14	TGTGCCAGTACCCCCTGGGGGAGGAACACTGAAGCTTTCTTT	CASTPWGRNTEAFF
TRBD1	-	TRBV30	TRBJ1-1	17	TGTGCCTGGAGTAATCCCGGGACAGGGTACATGAACACTGAAGCTTTCTTT	CAWSNPGTGYMNTEAFF
TRBD2	-	TRBV6-5	TRBJ2-2	16	TGTGCCAGCAGTTACTCAACCGGGACTATCACCGGGGAGCTGTTTTTT	CASSYSTGTITGELFF
TRBD1	-	TRBV29-1	TRBJ1-2	13	TGCAGCGTCGCGACAGGGATCCACTATGGCTACACCTTC	CSVATGIHYGYTF
TRBD1	few	TRBV19	TRBJ2-6	15	TGTGCCAGTAGTCCCGGGACAGCTGGGGCCAACGTCCTGACTTTC	CASSPGTAGANVLTF
-	-	TRBV19	TRBJ2-6	15	TGTGCCAGTAGTATTACCCGCTCTGGGGCCAACGTCCTGACTTTC	CASSITRSGANVLTF
TRBD2	-	TRBV6-5	TRBJ2-1	15	TGTGCCAGCAGCCTCGGGACTAGCGGATCTTACGAGCAGTTCTTC	CASSLGTSGSYEQFF
-	-	TRBV6-1	TRBJ2-7	13	TGTGCCATCTCAAAGGAGCCCGTCTACGAGCAGTACTTC	CAISKEPVYEQYF
-	-	TRBV3-1	TRBJ1-1	14	TGTGCCAGCAGCTTTCAGGGTGAGGGCGCTGAAGCTTTCTTT	CASSFQGEGAEAFF
TRBD1	-	TRBV27	TRBJ1-4	14	TGTGCCAGCAGAGGACAGGGGGCGACCGAAAAACTGTTTTTT	CASRGQGATEKLFF
-	-	TRBV5-6	TRBJ2-5	16	TGTGCCAGCAGCCTCCGACTAGGAGGGGGCCAAGAGACCCAGTACTTC	CASSLRLGGGQETQYF
TRBD2	-	TRBV7-2	TRBJ2-7	15	TGTGCCAGCAGCCGTACCTACGGGGGGGCCTACGAGCAGTACTTC	CASSRTYGGAYEQYF
-	-	TRBV27	TRBJ2-2	14	TGTGCCAGCAGTACCCAGGAAAGCACCGGGGAGCTGTTTTTT	CASSTQESTGELFF
TRBD1	once	TRBV5-1	TRBJ2-7	14	TGCGCCAGCAGCCTTGGGGACAGTCCCTACGAGCAGTACTTC	CASSLGDSPYEQYF
TRBD2	-	TRBV6-1	TRBJ2-7	16	TGTGCCAGCAGGTCCGTAGCGGGGGGGAGCTCCTACGAGCAGTACTTC	CASRSVAGGSSYEQYF
TRBD2	-	TRBV4-1	TRBJ2-4	23	TGCGCCAGCAGCCACCCCCGAACGTTCGACTCTCGGACTAGCGGGGGGCAAGGAGACATTCAGTACTTC	CASSHPRTFDSRTSGGQGDIQYF
TRBD1	-	TRBV7-7	TRBJ2-3	14	TGTGCCAGCAGCCTGGGACAGGGGGCAGATACGCAGTATTTT	CASSLGQGADTQYF
-	-	TRBV6-1	TRBJ2-7	15	TGTGCCAGCAGGCACGATTGGACAGTCTCCTACGAGCAGTACTTC	CASRHDWTVSYEQYF
TRBD1	-	TRBV4-1	TRBJ1-1	14	TGCGCCAGCAGCCAGGGACAGGGAGACACTGAAGCTTTCTTT	CASSQGQGDTEAFF